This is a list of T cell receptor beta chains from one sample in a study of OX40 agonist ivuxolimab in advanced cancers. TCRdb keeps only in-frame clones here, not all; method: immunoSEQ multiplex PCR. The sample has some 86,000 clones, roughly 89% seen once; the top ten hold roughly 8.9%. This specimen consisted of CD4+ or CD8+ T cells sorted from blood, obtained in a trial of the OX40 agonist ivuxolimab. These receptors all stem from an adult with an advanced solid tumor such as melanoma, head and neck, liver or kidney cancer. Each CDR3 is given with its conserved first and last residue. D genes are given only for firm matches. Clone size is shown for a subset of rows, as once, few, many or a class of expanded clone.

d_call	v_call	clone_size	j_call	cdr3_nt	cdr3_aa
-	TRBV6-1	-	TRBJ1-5	TGTGCCAGCAGTCTGGTTGGGTACAATCAGCCCCAGCATTTT	CASSLVGYNQPQHF
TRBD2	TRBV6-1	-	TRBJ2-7	TGTGCCAGCAGTGAAGCGGTCGGACTAGCGGGGGGCCGGTGGTACTTC	CASSEAVGLAGGRWYF
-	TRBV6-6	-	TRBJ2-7	TGTGCCAGCAGTGAGGCGGGGTACGAGCAGTACTTC	CASSEAGYEQYF
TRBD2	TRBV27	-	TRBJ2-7	TGTGCCAGCAGTTTATCCGGGACTACCAGCTCCTACGAGCAGTACTTC	CASSLSGTTSSYEQYF
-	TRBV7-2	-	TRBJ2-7	TGTGCCAGCAGCTTACGAGCCACCGAGCAGTACTTC	CASSLRATEQYF
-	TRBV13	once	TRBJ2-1	TGTGCCAGCAGCTTCTGGGCGGTTCAGGGCAATGAGCAGTTCTTC	CASSFWAVQGNEQFF
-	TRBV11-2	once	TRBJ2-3	TGTGCCAGCAGCTTAGGCGGGGTTACGCAGTATTTT	CASSLGGVTQYF
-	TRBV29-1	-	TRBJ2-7	TGCAGCGTTCGGGTTGGGGGCTACGAGCAGTACTTC	CSVRVGGYEQYF
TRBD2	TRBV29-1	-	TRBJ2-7	TGCAGCGTTGCGGGGGGTATCGGCTACGAGCAGTACTTC	CSVAGGIGYEQYF
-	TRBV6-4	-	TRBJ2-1	TGTGCCAGCAGTGACTCGATGGATAGTGAGCAGTTCTTC	CASSDSMDSEQFF
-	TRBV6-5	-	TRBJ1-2	TGTGCCAGCAGTTATGGGCAGGAGGCCCCGGGGGGCTACACCTTC	CASSYGQEAPGGYTF
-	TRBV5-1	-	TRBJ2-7	TGCGCCAGCAGCTTCTCGACAGAAAACTACGAGCAGTACTTC	CASSFSTENYEQYF
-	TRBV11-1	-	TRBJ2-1	TGTGCCAGCAGCCCGGGACAAATATACAATGAGCAGTTCTTC	CASSPGQIYNEQFF
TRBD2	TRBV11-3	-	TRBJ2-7	TGTGCCAGCAGCTTAGAGGGTACTAGCGGGAGCGTCTACGAGCAGTACTTC	CASSLEGTSGSVYEQYF
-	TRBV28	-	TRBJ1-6	TGTGCCAGCAGTTCCCCGGACAAGAGCTCCTATAATTCACCCCTCCACTTT	CASSSPDKSSYNSPLHF
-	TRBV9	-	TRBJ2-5	TGTGCCAGCAGCGTGGGGGGCTGGGAGACCCAGTACTTC	CASSVGGWETQYF
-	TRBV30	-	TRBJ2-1	TGTGCCTGGAGCCAAGACCGGAATGAGCAGTTCTTC	CAWSQDRNEQFF
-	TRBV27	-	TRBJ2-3	TGTGCCAGCAGTGTTGGGTATACGCAGTATTTT	CASSVGYTQYF
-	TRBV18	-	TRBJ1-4	TGTGCCAGCGTGGGGCAGCAAAATGAAAAACTGTTTTTT	CASVGQQNEKLFF
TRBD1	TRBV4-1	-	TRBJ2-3	TGCGCCAGCAGCCAAGATTTTACAGGGGGCGGGCAGTCTAGCACAGATACGCAGTATTTT	CASSQDFTGGGQSSTDTQYF
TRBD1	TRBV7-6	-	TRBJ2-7	TGTGCCAGCAGCTTAGGGGCAGGGGGCGGGTACGAGCAGTACTTC	CASSLGAGGGYEQYF
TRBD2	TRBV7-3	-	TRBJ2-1	TGTGCCAGCAGCCAGGGGACTAGCGGCTACAATGAGCAGTTCTTC	CASSQGTSGYNEQFF
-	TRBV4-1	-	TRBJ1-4	TGCGCCAGCAGCCAAGATCTACTGGGGGGCCGAGAAAAACTGTTTTTT	CASSQDLLGGREKLFF
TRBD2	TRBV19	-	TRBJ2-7	TGTGCCAGTAGATCTCGGACTAGCGGGATAACCTACGAGCAGTACTTC	CASRSRTSGITYEQYF
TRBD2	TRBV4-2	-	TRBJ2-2	TGTGCCAGCAGCCAAGCTGGGGGGACTAGCGGGAGGGCGAGTCTAAACACCGGGGAGCTGTTTTTT	CASSQAGGTSGRASLNTGELFF
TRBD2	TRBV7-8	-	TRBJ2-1	TGTGCCAGCAGCTTAGTCGGGGGAGGGCCAGGGGAGCAGTTCTTC	CASSLVGGGPGEQFF
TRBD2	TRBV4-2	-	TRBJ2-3	TGTGCCAGCAGCCAAGATACACCACCGGGACTAGCGGTCCCGAGGGCAGATACGCAGTATTTT	CASSQDTPPGLAVPRADTQYF
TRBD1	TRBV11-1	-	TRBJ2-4	TGTGCCAGCAGCTTCACAGGGGGACCCATTCAGTACTTC	CASSFTGGPIQYF
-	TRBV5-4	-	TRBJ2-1	TGTGCCAGCAGCTTGAATATGGATGAGCAGTTCTTC	CASSLNMDEQFF
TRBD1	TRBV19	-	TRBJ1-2	TGTGCCAGTAGTACGGACAGGGGTGGCTACACCTTC	CASSTDRGGYTF
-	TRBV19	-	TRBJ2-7	TGTGCCAGTAGTATCGGGGGCACCTACGAGCAGTACTTC	CASSIGGTYEQYF
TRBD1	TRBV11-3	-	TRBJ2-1	TGTGCCAGCACAGGGGGTTTCTACAATGAGCAGTTCTTC	CASTGGFYNEQFF
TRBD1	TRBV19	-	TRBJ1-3	TGTGCCAGTGCACAGGGGGGCGGAAACACCATATATTTT	CASAQGGGNTIYF
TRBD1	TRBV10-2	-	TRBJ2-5	TGCGCCACAGGGGGCGAGACCCAGTACTTC	CATGGETQYF
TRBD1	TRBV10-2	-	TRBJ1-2	TGCGCCAGCACTCAATACCCCCGGACAGGGGACTATGGCTACACCTTC	CASTQYPRTGDYGYTF
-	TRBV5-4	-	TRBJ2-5	TGTGCCAGCAGCTTGGACAGACAAGAGACCCAGTACTTC	CASSLDRQETQYF
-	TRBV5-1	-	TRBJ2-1	TGCGCCAGCAGCTTCAATCCCGGCAGGGGGGATGAGCAGTTCTTC	CASSFNPGRGDEQFF
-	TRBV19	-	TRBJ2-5	TGTGCCAGTAGTTCCAGAGAGACCCAGTACTTC	CASSSRETQYF
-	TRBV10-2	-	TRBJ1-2	TGCGCCAGCAGTGAGTCGACATTGGCGGGCTATGGCTACACCTTC	CASSESTLAGYGYTF
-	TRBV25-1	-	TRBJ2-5	TGTGCCAGCACCCCCGGGGAGACCCAGTACTTC	CASTPGETQYF
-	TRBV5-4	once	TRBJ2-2	TGTGCCAGCAGCTTCGGCAGGCCGCCCACCACCGGGGAGCTGTTTTTT	CASSFGRPPTTGELFF
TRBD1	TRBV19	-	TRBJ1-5	TGTGCCAGTAGCGCAACAGGGGAGGGCAATCAGCCCCAGCATTTT	CASSATGEGNQPQHF
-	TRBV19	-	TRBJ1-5	TGTGCCAGTAGTTCAGGGGTAGGTCAGCCCCAGCATTTT	CASSSGVGQPQHF
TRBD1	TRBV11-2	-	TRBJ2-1	TGTGCCAGCAGCCCGGTGGGACAGGGGGCGAGGGAGCAGTTCTTC	CASSPVGQGAREQFF
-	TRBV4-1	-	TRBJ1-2	TGCGCCAGCAGCCAAGATGGGGGGACCCACTATGGCTACACCTTC	CASSQDGGTHYGYTF
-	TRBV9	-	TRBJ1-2	TGTGCCAGCAGCCCCTCCGCGGGCCCAAACTATGGCTACACCTTC	CASSPSAGPNYGYTF
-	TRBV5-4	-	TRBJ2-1	TGTGCCAGCAGCTTGCGGGGTGGTCCTAGCTCCTACAATGAGCAGTTCTTC	CASSLRGGPSSYNEQFF